The clone carrying this T cell receptor beta chain was picked up a small number of times. Its antigen is not known. V dropped 7 bases and J dropped 2 bases, with 27 bases sitting between them. Germline V gene data show CDR1 as LNHDA and CDR2 as SQIVND (reference sequence). The CDR3 length is 19 residues. The data were obtained in a study of response to subunit inactivated influenza vaccine. General study findings and limits: New T cells are recruited in small numbers by each seasonal influenza vaccination, according to the authors' suggestion.

TCRdb recomputed calls from the RT-PCR reads with MiXCR, one row per CDR3 protein. The table lists about 520,000 distinct CDR3 sequences, over 25% of them singletons, with under 2.5% in the top ten. Sample: CD4+ T cells sorted from PBMCs, taken roughly 5 days after vaccination. V is TRBV19 and J is TRBJ1-5, with TRBD1 as a possible D gene (5 bases). The TCR originated in a man aged 50 to 60 who received an inactivated influenza vaccine. The CDR3 DNA sequence: TGTGCCAGTAATTCTGGGGCGTCGGCGGCTCTAGGGGGCAATCAGCCCCAGCATTTT. It is translated as CASNSGASAALGGNQPQHF.